This T cell receptor beta chain emerged from a study of T cell responses to AZD1222 COVID-19 vaccine. The CDR3 runs to 17 residues. Looked up from germline, CDR1 is MDHEN and CDR2 is SYDVKM. The V end lost 3 bases, the J end lost 2 bases, and 17 bases lay between the germline ends. Produced via immunoSEQ multiplex PCR; TCRdb's table is partial and in-frame only. Among approximately 140,000 clones listed, under 95% were seen once. The material was peripheral blood, obtained 28 days after the second AZD1222 dose. The source of this sequence is an adult who received the AZD1222 COVID-19 vaccine. The chain recombines TRBV28 with TRBJ2-1; D remains unclear. The DNA for the CDR3 is TGTGCCAGCAGTTTGCACGGCCCAAGTCCGGCCTACAATGAGCAGTTCTTC. This sequence encodes CASSLHGPSPAYNEQFF.